This TCR beta chain was obtained from a study of blood T cell repertoires in COVID-19 (dated by TCRdb to 2020 to 2021). Describing the broader study: Collaborator samples came from the United States, Italy and Spain and covered acute and convalescent phases of COVID-19. The material from the prospective study consisted of cDNA or gDNA derived from T cells, B-cell-depleted T cells, or PBMCs. The dataset comprised deeply sampled blood TCRbeta repertoires from subjects exposed to, actively infected with, or recovered from COVID-19. The repertoires were released in a freely available public database intended as a resource for research on the immune response to SARS-CoV-2. Samples were obtained from the ongoing ImmuneRACE study (first 160 participants) and from some 1,200 subjects provided by 6 global collaborators. The sample metadata nearly always contained a de-identified subject ID, COVID-19 status, age in years and sex. Where HLA class I and class II types were available, the types were taken from metadata supplied by the sample provider, not from assay-based typing. On the study overall, not on this receptor specifically: Clinical and demographic metadata were provided uncurated, with the amount varying by source and participant.

TCRbeta CDR3 regions were amplified from genomic DNA using the immunoSEQ Assay, a bias-controlled multiplex PCR. The published analysis was carried out like this. Within the assay, amplification of reference gene primers was used to estimate how many nucleated cells each sample contained. To quantify the absolute abundance of each unique TCRbeta CDR3 rearrangement, sequence reads were collapsed and filtered. For each sample, productive Simpson clonality was calculated by taking the square root of Simpson's diversity index across productive rearrangements. In its TCRdb copy, this immuneACCESS table keeps in-frame sequences only and misses some clones. Where compared with another copy, unresolved V genes explain less than half of these, and the others have no known cause. The V and J calls and clone size are taken from that table; D and trimming were inferred from the DNA. This sample comprises about 230,000 clones, about nine tenths of them detected only once. The top ten constitute roughly 12% of the sample.

In Seattle, one collaborating source enrolled patients while the infection was active and tracked those patients longitudinally over the course of disease. Each collaborating institution followed its own protocols to collect whole blood in K2EDTA tubes. For TCRbeta analysis, collaborators shipped samples as frozen whole blood, isolated PBMCs, or DNA extracted from either of those sample types. The CDR3 covers 16 residues, taking in both the cysteine and the phenylalanine. Only CDR3 DNA is held: 48 bases, read in frame from base 1. The V and J ends are trimmed by 3 bases and 9 bases, leaving 21 bases between them. CDR1 and CDR2 (KGHSH, LQKENI) derive from the germline V gene. As to this clone: The antigen it recognizes is unknown. Per-base quality was not reported, and no clone a single base away is much larger than it.

The receptor chain draws on TRBV18 and TRBJ1-5; perhaps TRBD1 is the D gene, with 5 bases matching. Sample: peripheral blood. The TCR sequence derives from a man aged 50 or older with COVID-19, enrolled during active disease. Here the CDR3 is given as CASSPLPGREVRPQHF. The DNA sequence is as follows: TGTGCCAGCTCACCCCTACCGGGCAGGGAAGTTCGGCCCCAGCATTTT.